This TCR beta chain derives from a study of Graves' ophthalmopathy and Graves' hyperthyroidism. Study findings and constraints: Detection in blood was also observed for most expanded thyroid clonotypes above 0.001 frequency.

Establishment of the diagnosis relied upon clinical symptoms, serum thyroxine, TRAb, thyroid ultrasound and orbital computed tomography. RNA transcripts served as template for amplifying TCR beta CDR3 sequences. Amplification began with first-round RT-PCR using HTBI primers, then second-round multiplex PCR was performed. TCRdb ran MiXCR on the multiplex PCR reads and lists one entry per CDR3 protein. The sample lists under 250,000 distinct CDR3 sequences, roughly 21% occurring once. The CDR3 covers 15 residues. Looked up from germline, CDR1 is SGHTA and CDR2 is FQGTGA. V gave up 2 bases and J gave up 5 bases, with 15 bases separating them. This clonotype has at least ten counts. Its matching antigen is unknown.

The sample was peripheral blood. This receptor was identified in a woman aged 50 to 65 with Graves' ophthalmopathy. This chain links TRBV7-3 with TRBJ2-5, with D possibly matching TRBD2 (6 bases). CDR3 region: CASSLHPSVSETQYF. The CDR3 DNA is TGTGCCAGCAGCTTACACCCTAGCGTCAGTGAGACCCAGTACTTC. Variable domain in full (rest from reference TRBV7-3 and TRBJ2-5): GAGVSQTPSNKVTEKGKYVELRCDPISGHTALYWYRQSLGQGPEFLIYFQGTGAADDSGLPNDRFFAVRPEGSVSTLKIQRTERGDSAVYLCASSLHPSVSETQYFGPGTRLLVL.